This T cell receptor beta chain is from a study of shared clonotypes between healthy human individuals. Study information: Every donor yielded three CD4 naive, three CD4 memory, two CD8 naive and one CD8 memory plate. The study, taken as a whole, reports: Generally, naive subsets (rather than memory subsets) showed larger estimated richness.

The CDR3 spans 13 residues. Germline loops: CDR1 MNHEY, CDR2 SVGAGI. Trimming left V 2 bases short and J 0 bases short, with 4 bases between. This clone was detected once. Antigen specificity is unknown. Deep was the level used in running the assay. As handled by the study authors: Because ImmunoSEQ provided only junction sequences with no quality scores, the filtering differed. Sequencing used immunoSEQ multiplex PCR; TCRdb keeps in-frame clones, though not all of them. That table gives V, J and clone size, and the DNA gave D and trimming. Here the sample spans roughly 2.6 million clones, around nine tenths being singletons.

V is TRBV6-5 and J is TRBJ1-2; no clear D. Material: naive CD4+ T cells sorted from blood. Subset described: CD45RA+ positively selected. The clonotype originates from a man between 18 and 29 years old in good health. The CDR3 nucleotides read TGTGCCAGCAGTTACACGGCTAACTATGGCTACACCTTC. It codes for CASSYTANYGYTF.